A selection of T cell receptor beta chains follows, all from one sample in a study of T cell repertoires in cytomegalovirus infection. TCRdb redid the calling of the reads with MiXCR, one entry per CDR3 protein. This table holds approximately 160,000 distinct CDR3 sequences, more than 15% found once. Sequencing was carried out using CD8+ T cells from PBMCs. The source is a human donor in good health (CMV status not recorded). Some clones in this sample may be carry-over from other donors' samples. The CDR3 runs from the conserved cysteine through the conserved F or W. The order of the fields is CDR3 length, V gene, D gene, J gene, clone size, CDR3 DNA, CDR3 protein. A D gene is named only where the DNA matches it firmly. Clone size appears in some rows only: once, few, many, or a class for an expanded clone.

>17|TRBV28|TRBD1|TRBJ2-7|.
TGTGCCAGCATACAACTACCCGGGACAGGGATCTCCTACGAGCAGTACTTC
CASIQLPGTGISYEQYF
>11|TRBV12-3/TRBV12-4|.|TRBJ1-1|few
TGTGCCAGCAGTTTACGGACTGAAGCTTTCTTT
CASSLRTEAFF
>15|TRBV6-1|.|TRBJ1-1|few
TGTGCCAGCAGTCCCTACAGTAACATGAACACTGAAGCTTTCTTT
CASSPYSNMNTEAFF
>14|TRBV5-4|.|TRBJ1-1|.
TGTGCCAGCAGCTTGTCCGGGCCACGGGGTGAAGCTTTCTTT
CASSLSGPRGEAFF
>16|TRBV7-9|TRBD2|TRBJ2-7|.
TGTGCCAGCAGCCGAGTCGGGACTAGCGGATCCTACGAGCAGTACTTC
CASSRVGTSGSYEQYF
>13|TRBV29-1|TRBD1|TRBJ2-1|few
TGCAGCGTGGCCGGACAGGGATACAATGAGCAGTTCTTC
CSVAGQGYNEQFF
>18|TRBV15|.|TRBJ1-1|.
TGTGCCACCAGCCGTGACAATCCAGGTACGGGGGTGGACACTGAAGCTTTCTTT
CATSRDNPGTGVDTEAFF
>15|TRBV19|TRBD1|TRBJ2-7|.
TGTGCCAGTAGTATTGCCCCGGGACAGTTCTACGAGCAGTACTTC
CASSIAPGQFYEQYF
>12|TRBV5-6|.|TRBJ2-1|few
TGTGCCAGCAGACTACAGAACAATGAGCAGTTCTTC
CASRLQNNEQFF
>16|TRBV11-3|TRBD2|TRBJ2-1|few
TGTGCCAGCAGCCCTCACGCGATGGGGGGGTACAATGAGCAGTTCTTC
CASSPHAMGGYNEQFF
>20|TRBV20-1|TRBD2|TRBJ2-1|.
TGCAGTGCTAGAGATTTCCAAAGGACTAGCGGGCCGAGCTCCTACAATGAGCAGTTCTTC
CSARDFQRTSGPSSYNEQFF
>17|TRBV7-6|TRBD1|TRBJ1-2|.
TGTGCCAGCAGCTTTAGTTCCCGGACAGGGGGAAACGAGGGCTACACCTTC
CASSFSSRTGGNEGYTF
>16|TRBV7-2|TRBD2|TRBJ2-1|many
TGTGCCAGCAGCCGCTCTAGCGGACCCCAACGGAATGAGCAGTTCTTC
CASSRSSGPQRNEQFF
>13|TRBV25-1|.|TRBJ2-7|few
TGTGCCAGCAGTGAATTTGGGTCCTACGAGCAGTACTTC
CASSEFGSYEQYF
>13|TRBV6-6|TRBD2|TRBJ2-7|.
TGTGCCAGCAGTTCGGGGGGGGATGGCGAGCAGTACTTC
CASSSGGDGEQYF
>13|TRBV7-2|TRBD2|TRBJ2-7|many
TGTGCCAGCAGCTTAGGCGGGGGTTACGAGCAGTACTTC
CASSLGGGYEQYF
>13|TRBV11-2|.|TRBJ2-7|few
TGTGCCAGCCGCGGGACGGACAATTACGAGCAGTACTTC
CASRGTDNYEQYF
>16|TRBV7-9|.|TRBJ1-2|few
TGTGCCAGCAGCTTGTCTTTGCAGGCGTCGATCTATGGCTACACCTTC
CASSLSLQASIYGYTF
>15|TRBV7-3|.|TRBJ1-3|few
TGTGCCAGCAGCTTAGGGGGGGCGACTGGAAACACCATATATTTT
CASSLGGATGNTIYF
>16|TRBV7-8|TRBD1|TRBJ2-7|.
TGTGCCAGCAGCTTCGCTCAGGGGGACGTCTCCTACGAGCAGTACTTC
CASSFAQGDVSYEQYF
>14|TRBV5-6|.|TRBJ2-7|few
TGTGCCAGCAGCCAAGATTGGATCAGCTACGAGCAGTACTTC
CASSQDWISYEQYF
>14|TRBV7-9|TRBD2|TRBJ2-4|few
TGTGCCAGCAGCTTACAACAGCGGGAGGACATTCAGTACTTC
CASSLQQREDIQYF
>17|TRBV4-3|TRBD1|TRBJ1-1|.
TGCGCCAGCAGCCGGGGGGCAGGGACAGGGTTCGGGACTGAAGCTTTCTTT
CASSRGAGTGFGTEAFF
>13|TRBV12-3/TRBV12-4|.|TRBJ2-1|few
TGTGCCAGCAGGTCCGAAGGAGATCGAGAGCAGTTCTTC
CASRSEGDREQFF
>12|TRBV27|.|TRBJ2-7|.
TGTGCCAGCGGGCAGGTCCCGGATGAGCAGTACTTC
CASGQVPDEQYF
>8|TRBV6-1|.|TRBJ1-1|.
TGTGCCACCCGGGGGGGTTTCTTT
CATRGGFF
>14|TRBV6-2/TRBV6-3|TRBD2|TRBJ2-1|.
TGTGCCAGCCTACTAGCGGGCTCCTACAATGAGCAGTTCTTC
CASLLAGSYNEQFF
>13|TRBV11-2|.|TRBJ2-1|many
TGTGCCAGCAGCTTAAACACGGCCAATGAGCAGTTCTTC
CASSLNTANEQFF
>14|TRBV7-2|TRBD2|TRBJ2-7|.
TGTGCCAGCAGCTTCGGACTAGCGGGAAGGGAGCAGTACTTC
CASSFGLAGREQYF
>15|TRBV7-2|.|TRBJ1-1|.
TGTGCCAGCAGCTATTCAGGGAATATGAACACTGAAGCTTTCTTT
CASSYSGNMNTEAFF
>15|TRBV28|TRBD1|TRBJ1-5|.
TGTGCCAGCAGTATAGGGACAGGGGGCAGACAGCCCCAGCATTTT
CASSIGTGGRQPQHF
>14|TRBV2|.|TRBJ2-7|.
TGTGCCAGCACCCCCATGCGGAACGTCGGGGAGCAGTACTTC
CASTPMRNVGEQYF
>17|TRBV7-6|TRBD1|TRBJ2-7|few
TGTGCCAGCAACATGGACAGGGGACAAAACTTACTCTACGAGCAGTACTTC
CASNMDRGQNLLYEQYF
>12|TRBV15|.|TRBJ1-5|.
TGTGCCACCAGCAGAGTTAATCAGCCCCAGCATTTT
CATSRVNQPQHF
>16|TRBV6-1|TRBD1|TRBJ1-2|.
TGTGCCAGCAGTACGGGACAGGGGGCAGGGGACTATGGCTACACCTTC
CASSTGQGAGDYGYTF
>15|TRBV7-9|.|TRBJ2-1|many
TGTGCCAGCAGCTCCTCGACGCAAACCTACAATGAGCAGTTCTTC
CASSSSTQTYNEQFF
>15|TRBV28|TRBD1|TRBJ2-7|.
TGTGCCAGCAGGCGTCGACAGGGGGCAAGCTACGAGCAGTACTTC
CASRRRQGASYEQYF
>15|TRBV29-1|TRBD1|TRBJ2-7|.
TGCAGCGTTGGGGGGGGACAGGGCCCTTCTTACGAGCAGTACTTC
CSVGGGQGPSYEQYF
>11|TRBV5-6|.|TRBJ2-7|few
TGTGCCAGCAGCTACGGAGGGGTGGAGTACTTC
CASSYGGVEYF
>12|TRBV7-2|TRBD1|TRBJ1-2|few
TGTGCCACCCTAGGGACAGGCTATGGCTACACCTTC
CATLGTGYGYTF
>14|TRBV12-3/TRBV12-4|.|TRBJ1-4|many
TGTGCCAGCAGTCCGGTTTATGGAGGGGAAAAACTGTTTTTT
CASSPVYGGEKLFF
>13|TRBV11-2|.|TRBJ2-5|few
TGTGCCAGCATGGAACTTCCTCGGGGGACCCAGTACTTC
CASMELPRGTQYF
>18|TRBV7-8|.|TRBJ2-6|few
TGTGCCAGCAGCTTAGCCCGAGTCAGAATCTCTGGGGCCAACGTCCTGACTTTC
CASSLARVRISGANVLTF
>11|TRBV29-1|.|TRBJ2-7|.
TGCAGCGTCGGGGAGGACTACGAGCAGTACTTC
CSVGEDYEQYF